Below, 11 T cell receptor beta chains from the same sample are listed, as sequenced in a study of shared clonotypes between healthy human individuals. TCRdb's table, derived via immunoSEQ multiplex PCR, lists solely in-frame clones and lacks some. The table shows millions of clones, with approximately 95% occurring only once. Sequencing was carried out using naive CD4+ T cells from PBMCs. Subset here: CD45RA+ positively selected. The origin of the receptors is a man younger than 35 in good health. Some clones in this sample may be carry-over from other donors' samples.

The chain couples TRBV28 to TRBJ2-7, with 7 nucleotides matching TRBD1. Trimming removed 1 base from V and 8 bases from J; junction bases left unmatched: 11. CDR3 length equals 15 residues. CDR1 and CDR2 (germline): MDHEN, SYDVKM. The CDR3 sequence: CASSLLTGSEKKQYF. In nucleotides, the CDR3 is TGTGCCAGCAGTTTATTGACAGGGTCTGAAAAAAAGCAGTACTTC.

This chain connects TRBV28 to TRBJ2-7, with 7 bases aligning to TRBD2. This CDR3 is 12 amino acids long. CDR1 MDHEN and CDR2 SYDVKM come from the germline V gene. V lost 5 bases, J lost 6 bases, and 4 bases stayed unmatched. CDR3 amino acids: CASSQGLREQYF. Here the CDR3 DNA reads TGTGCCAGCAGTCAGGGACTACGCGAGCAGTACTTC.

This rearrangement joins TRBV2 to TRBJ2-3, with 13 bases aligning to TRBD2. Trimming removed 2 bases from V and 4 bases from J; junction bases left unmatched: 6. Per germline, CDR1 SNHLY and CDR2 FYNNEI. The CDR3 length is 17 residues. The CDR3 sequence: CASSELRTSGSADTQYF. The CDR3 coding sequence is TGTGCCAGCAGTGAACTGCGGACTAGCGGGAGCGCAGATACGCAGTATTTT.

The CDR3 bases are TGTGCCACCAGCAGAGATCCGTTGACAGGGCTGGGGCAGCCCCAGCATTTT. It yields the protein CATSRDPLTGLGQPQHF. This sequence joins TRBV15 and TRBJ1-5; 7 nucleotides line up with TRBD1. The CDR3 is made up of 17 amino acids. Germline trimming cut 0 bases from V and 7 bases from J; bases unmatched to any gene: 12. In germline, CDR1 is LNHNV, CDR2 YYDKDF (reference sequence).

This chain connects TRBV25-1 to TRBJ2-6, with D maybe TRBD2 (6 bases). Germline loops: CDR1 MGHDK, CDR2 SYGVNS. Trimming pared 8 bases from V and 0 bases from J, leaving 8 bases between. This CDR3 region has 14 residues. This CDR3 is CASAGGSGANVLTF. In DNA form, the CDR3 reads TGTGCCAGCGCCGGGGGCTCTGGGGCCAACGTCCTGACTTTC.

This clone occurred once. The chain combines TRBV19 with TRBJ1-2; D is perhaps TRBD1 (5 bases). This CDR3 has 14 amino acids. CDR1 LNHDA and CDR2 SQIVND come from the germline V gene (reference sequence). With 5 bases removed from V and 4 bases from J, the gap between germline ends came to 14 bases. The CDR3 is CASSLRTSGYGYTF. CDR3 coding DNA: TGTGCCAGTAGTTTACGGACATCGGGCTATGGCTACACCTTC. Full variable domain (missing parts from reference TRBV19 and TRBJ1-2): DGGITQSPKYLFRKEGQNVTLSCEQNLNHDAMYWYRQDPGQGLRLIYYSQIVNDFQKGDIAEGYSVSREKKESFPLTVTSAQKNPTAFYLCASSLRTSGYGYTFGSGTRLTVV.

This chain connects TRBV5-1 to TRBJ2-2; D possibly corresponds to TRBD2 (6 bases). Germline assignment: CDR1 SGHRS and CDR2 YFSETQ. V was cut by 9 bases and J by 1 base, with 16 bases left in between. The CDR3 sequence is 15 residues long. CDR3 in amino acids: CATSGVGLNTGELFF. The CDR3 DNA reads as TGCGCCACCTCGGGGGTGGGGTTGAACACCGGGGAGCTGTTTTTT. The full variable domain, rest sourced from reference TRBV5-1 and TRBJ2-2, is KAGVTQTPRYLIKTRGQQVTLSCSPISGHRSVSWYQQTPGQGLQFLFEYFSETQRNKGNFPGRFSGRQFSNSRSEMNVSTLELGDSALYLCATSGVGLNTGELFFGEGSRLTVL.

DNA for the CDR3: TGTGCCAGCAGTCCCCAGGATATTCAAGCCAAAAACATTCAGTACTTC. Its translation is CASSPQDIQAKNIQYF. The rearrangement links TRBV27 to TRBJ2-4; D is unresolved. Germline values: CDR1 MNHEY, CDR2 SMNVEV (reference sequence). This CDR3 contains 16 residues. Trimming removed 5 bases from V and 0 bases from J, with 14 bases in between.

CDR3 in amino acids: CASSKTGMSSYEQYF. Written as DNA, the CDR3 is TGTGCCAGCAGCAAGACCGGGATGAGCTCCTACGAGCAGTACTTC. The V call is TRBV7-2, the J call TRBJ2-7, with D tentatively TRBD2 (5 bases). Trimming took 5 bases from V and 0 from J, leaving 14 bases between them. Germline assignment: CDR1 SGHTA and CDR2 FQGNSA. The CDR3 has 15 residues.

The CDR3 reads CASSFLLAGGEQFF. The CDR3 nucleotides are TGTGCCAGCAGTTTCTTACTAGCGGGAGGGGAGCAGTTCTTC. This chain uses TRBV28 with TRBJ2-1, with 13 bases identical to TRBD2. V lost 3 bases, J lost 10 bases, and 3 bases stayed unmatched. CDR1 is MDHEN, CDR2 SYDVKM, per germline. This CDR3 spans 14 amino acids.

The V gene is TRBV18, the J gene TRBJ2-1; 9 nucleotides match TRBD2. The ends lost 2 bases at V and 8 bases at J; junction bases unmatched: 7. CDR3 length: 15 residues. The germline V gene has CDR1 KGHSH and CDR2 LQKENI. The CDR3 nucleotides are TGTGCCAGCTCACCAATAGCGGGAGTTGACCATGAGCAGTTCTTC. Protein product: CASSPIAGVDHEQFF.